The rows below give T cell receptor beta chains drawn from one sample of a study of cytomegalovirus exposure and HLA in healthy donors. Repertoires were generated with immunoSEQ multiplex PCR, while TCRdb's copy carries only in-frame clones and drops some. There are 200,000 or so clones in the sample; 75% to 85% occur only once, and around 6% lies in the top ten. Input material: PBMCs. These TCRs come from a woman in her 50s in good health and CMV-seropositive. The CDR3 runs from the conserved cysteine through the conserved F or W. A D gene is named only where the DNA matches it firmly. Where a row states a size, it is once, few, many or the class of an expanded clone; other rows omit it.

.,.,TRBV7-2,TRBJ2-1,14,CASSRGWVGNEQFF,TGTGCCAGCAGCCGAGGGTGGGTGGGAAATGAGCAGTTCTTC
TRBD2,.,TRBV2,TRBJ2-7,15,CASSSFPGTSSEQYF,TGTGCCAGCAGTTCTTTCCCCGGGACTAGCAGCGAGCAGTACTTC
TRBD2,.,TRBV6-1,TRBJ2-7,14,CAGSGAGGIHEQYF,TGTGCCGGCAGTGGTGCGGGAGGGATTCACGAGCAGTACTTC
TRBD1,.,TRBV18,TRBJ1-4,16,CASSPSTGGLREKLFF,TGTGCCAGCTCACCTTCAACAGGGGGCCTTCGGGAAAAACTGTTTTTT
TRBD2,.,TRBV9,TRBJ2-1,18,CASSVAGTSGGALNEQFF,TGTGCCAGCAGCGTAGCTGGGACTAGCGGGGGGGCCTTAAATGAGCAGTTCTTC
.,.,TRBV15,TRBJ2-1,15,CATSRGRGTYNEQFF,TGTGCCACCAGCAGAGGAAGGGGTACCTACAATGAGCAGTTCTTC
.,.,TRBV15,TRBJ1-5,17,CATSRDKWGGGNQPQHF,TGTGCCACCAGCAGAGATAAGTGGGGAGGGGGCAATCAGCCCCAGCATTTT
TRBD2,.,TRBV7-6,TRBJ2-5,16,CASSLNKLAGTETQYF,TGTGCCAGCAGCTTAAACAAACTAGCGGGGACAGAGACCCAGTACTTC
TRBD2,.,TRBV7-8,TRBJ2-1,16,CASSLVTAGDFNEQFF,TGTGCCAGCAGCTTAGTTACAGCGGGAGATTTTAATGAGCAGTTCTTC
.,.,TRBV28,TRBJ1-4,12,CASSSPGEKLFF,TGTGCCAGCAGTTCGCCAGGGGAAAAACTGTTTTTT
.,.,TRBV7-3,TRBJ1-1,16,CASSSGASWGLTEAFF,TGTGCCAGCAGCTCAGGGGCCAGTTGGGGTTTGACTGAAGCTTTCTTT
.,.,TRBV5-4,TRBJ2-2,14,CASSLLGGTGELFF,TGTGCCAGCAGCTTGTTGGGAGGCACCGGGGAGCTGTTTTTT
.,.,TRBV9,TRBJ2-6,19,CASSVGLTTGWLGANVLTF,TGTGCCAGCAGCGTAGGACTAACGACAGGTTGGTTAGGAGCCAACGTCCTGACTTTC
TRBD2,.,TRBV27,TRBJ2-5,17,CASSFSRTSGGGETQYF,TGTGCCAGCAGTTTTTCACGGACTAGCGGAGGGGGCGAGACCCAGTACTTC
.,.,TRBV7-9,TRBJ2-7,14,CASSFSAGSYEQYF,TGTGCCAGCAGCTTTTCCGCAGGGTCATACGAGCAGTACTTC
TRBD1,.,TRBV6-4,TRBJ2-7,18,CASSDRRYMLGGWYEQYF,TGTGCCAGCAGTGACCGACGATATATGCTAGGGGGCTGGTACGAGCAGTACTTC
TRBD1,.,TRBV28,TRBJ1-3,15,CASSTQGVSGNTIYF,TGTGCCAGCAGTACTCAGGGGGTCTCTGGAAACACCATATATTTT
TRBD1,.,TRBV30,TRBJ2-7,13,CAWSQGAIYEQYF,TGTGCCTGGAGTCAGGGGGCAATCTACGAGCAGTACTTC
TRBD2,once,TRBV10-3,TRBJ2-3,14,CAISEGLAGDTQYF,TGTGCCATCAGTGAAGGACTAGCGGGAGATACGCAGTATTTT
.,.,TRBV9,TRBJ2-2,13,CASSPLSTGELFF,TGTGCCAGCAGCCCCCTGTCCACCGGGGAGCTGTTTTTT
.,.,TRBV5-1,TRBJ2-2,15,CASSTVGGGTGELFF,TGCGCCAGCAGCACCGTCGGGGGTGGCACCGGGGAGCTGTTTTTT
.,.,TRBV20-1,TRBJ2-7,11,CSAISGYEQYF,TGCAGTGCGATCTCCGGCTACGAGCAGTACTTC
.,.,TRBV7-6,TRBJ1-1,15,CASSLEPLMNTEAFF,TGTGCCAGCAGCTTAGAGCCACTGATGAACACTGAAGCTTTCTTT
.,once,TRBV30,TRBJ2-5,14,CAWSPGLTQETQYF,TGTGCCTGGAGCCCGGGACTTACACAAGAGACCCAGTACTTC
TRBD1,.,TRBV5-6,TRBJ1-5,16,CASSLWGGQGNQPQHF,TGTGCCAGCAGCTTGTGGGGGGGACAGGGCAATCAGCCCCAGCATTTT
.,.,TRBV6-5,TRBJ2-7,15,CASSYGASQPYEQYF,TGTGCCAGCAGTTACGGAGCATCTCAACCCTACGAGCAGTACTTC
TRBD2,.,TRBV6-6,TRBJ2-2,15,CASSRLAGGTGELFF,TGTGCCAGCAGTCGACTAGCGGGGGGGACCGGGGAGCTGTTTTTT
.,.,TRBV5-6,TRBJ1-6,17,CASSLMVGQGRRSPLHF,TGTGCCAGCAGCTTGATGGTGGGGCAGGGAAGAAGGTCACCCCTCCACTTT
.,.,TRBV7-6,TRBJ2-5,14,CASSLWGRQETQYF,TGTGCCAGCAGCTTGTGGGGGCGACAAGAGACCCAGTACTTC
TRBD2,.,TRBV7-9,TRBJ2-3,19,CASSHLGASGSTSTDTQYF,TGTGCCAGCAGCCACCTAGGGGCTAGCGGGAGTACTAGCACAGATACGCAGTATTTT
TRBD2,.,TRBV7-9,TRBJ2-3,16,CSSSPASGLRTDTQYF,TGTTCCAGCAGCCCGGCTAGCGGGCTCCGCACAGATACGCAGTATTTT
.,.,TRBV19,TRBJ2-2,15,CASSRGDTNTGELFF,TGTGCCAGTAGCCGGGGGGACACTAACACCGGGGAGCTGTTTTTT
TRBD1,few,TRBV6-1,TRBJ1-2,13,CASSGQGNYGYTF,TGTGCCAGCAGTGGACAGGGGAACTATGGCTACACCTTC
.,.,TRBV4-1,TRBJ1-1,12,CASSQDGGRAFF,TGCGCCAGCAGCCAAGACGGGGGGCGAGCTTTCTTT
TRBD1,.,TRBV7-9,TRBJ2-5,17,CASSLDLDGRGRETQYF,TGTGCCAGCAGCTTAGACCTTGACGGCAGGGGGCGGGAGACCCAGTACTTC
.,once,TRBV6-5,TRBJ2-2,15,CASKKIGQNTGELFF,TGTGCCAGCAAAAAGATCGGACAGAACACCGGGGAGCTGTTTTTT
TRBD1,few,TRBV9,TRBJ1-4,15,CASSVTGGSNEKLFF,TGTGCCAGCAGCGTGACAGGGGGCTCTAATGAAAAACTGTTTTTT
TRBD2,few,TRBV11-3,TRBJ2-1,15,CASSPGAGEYNEQFF,TGTGCCAGCAGCCCCGGGGCGGGAGAGTACAATGAGCAGTTCTTC
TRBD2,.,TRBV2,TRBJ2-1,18,CASSGGGAVLSSYNEQFF,TGTGCCAGCAGTGGGGGGGGAGCGGTCCTGAGCTCCTACAATGAGCAGTTCTTC
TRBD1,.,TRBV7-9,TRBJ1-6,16,CASSYTRTGSDSPLHF,TGTGCCAGCAGCTACACGAGGACAGGGTCGGATTCACCCCTCCACTTT
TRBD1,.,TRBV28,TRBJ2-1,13,CASYRGESNEQFF,TGTGCCAGTTACAGGGGTGAATCGAATGAGCAGTTCTTC
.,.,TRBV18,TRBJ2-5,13,CASSPPRRETQYF,TGTGCCAGCTCACCCCCCCGTCGGGAGACCCAGTACTTC
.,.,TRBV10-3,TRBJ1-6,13,CASQAGGNSPLHF,TGTGCCAGCCAAGCGGGGGGTAATTCACCCCTCCACTTT
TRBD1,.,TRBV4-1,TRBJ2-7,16,CASSQVTLDRSGEQYF,TGCGCCAGCAGCCAAGTGACTCTGGACAGGAGTGGGGAGCAGTACTTC
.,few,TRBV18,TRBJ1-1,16,CASSPPYRSSNTEAFF,TGTGCCAGCTCACCACCATACCGGTCCTCGAACACTGAAGCTTTCTTT
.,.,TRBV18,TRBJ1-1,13,CASLNVGATEAFF,TGTGCCAGCCTCAACGTTGGGGCCACTGAAGCTTTCTTT
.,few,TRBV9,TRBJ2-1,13,CASSGEVGGEQFF,TGTGCCAGCAGCGGAGAGGTGGGGGGTGAGCAGTTCTTC
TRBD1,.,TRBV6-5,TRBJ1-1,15,CASSSPGQGNTEAFF,TGTGCCAGCAGTTCACCGGGACAGGGGAACACTGAAGCTTTCTTT
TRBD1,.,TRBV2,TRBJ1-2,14,CAGGRTGSNYGYTF,TGTGCCGGGGGCCGGACAGGGAGTAACTATGGCTACACCTTC